Listed here is a single T cell receptor beta chain. These data belong to a study of cytomegalovirus exposure and HLA in healthy donors. The CDR3 is 16 residues long. Trimming shortened V by 5 bases and J by 4 bases, and 20 bases separated the two germline ends. CDR1 SEHNR and CDR2 FQNEAQ come from the germline V gene (reference sequence). Some clones are missing from TCRdb's copy, which holds only in-frame ones; the method was immunoSEQ multiplex PCR. The data hold 150,000 to 250,000 clones, with 65% to 90% observed a single time. This receptor was obtained from a young woman in good health and CMV-seropositive. The rearrangement uses TRBV7-9 and TRBJ1-2, with a tentative D call TRBD1 (5 bases). The sample comprised PBMCs. CDR3 bases: TGTGCCAGCAGCGCCCAGCGGGGGGGATCTACCTATGGCTACACCTTC. It is translated as CASSAQRGGSTYGYTF.